This T cell receptor beta chain was sequenced during a study of T cell responses to AZD1222 COVID-19 vaccine (dated by TCRdb to the early 2020s). Notes on the research overall: AZD1222 recipients whose second dose came at about 4 weeks and those whose second dose came at about 12 weeks were combined into one group, since spike-specific TCR depth and breadth did not differ between the two schedules. A total of around 240 trial participants underwent TCR sequencing, of whom roughly 210 had received two doses of AZD1222 and some 25 had received two doses of the MenACWY control vaccine. Trial participants were enrolled by age into 18-55, 56-69 and 70-plus year subgroups, with approximately 160, 26 and 62 TCR-sequenced participants respectively. Points the paper makes about the study in general: Spike-specific TCR breadth and depth rose significantly after two AZD1222 doses compared with day 0 and with MenACWY recipients. In the small 56-69-year group, the increase in depth fell short of significance, most likely because of low power. No day 14 peak-response samples were available, so repertoires were characterized only after the peak T cell response. Conclusions about previously exposed vaccinees are limited, since just five or six AZD1222 recipients were seropositive for SARS-CoV-2 at baseline. The whole spike protein was spanned by vaccine-associated CD4 TCRs, and dominant responses were seen in regions 160-218 and 743-854. Participants were mostly white British and included more females than males, and it was suggested by the authors that clonal diversity may have been underestimated. Nearly half of unique spike-specific TCRs reportedly recognized epitopes outside regions mutated in the B.1.351 and B.1.1.7 variants.

The CDR3 regions of human TCRbeta chains were analyzed by immunosequencing. The authors processed their data as follows. Repertoire TCRs were matched against a reference library of SARS-CoV-2-specific TCRs generated with the MIRA antigen-specificity platform. Breadth was defined as the fraction of unique TCRs that were SARS-CoV-2-associated. Depth was defined as the fraction of total T cells that were SARS-CoV-2-associated. Using the MIRA data, each spike-specific TCR was assigned both to the spike region to which the TCR was reactive and to a CD4 or CD8 class. Log10-transformed breadth and depth values were compared by one-way ANOVA with Sidak's multiple comparisons tests. TCRdb obtained this table from immuneACCESS and retained in-frame rearrangements with V and J assigned. These tables miss some clones; where compared with another copy, unresolved V genes account for less than half of the shortfall, and the remainder is unexplained. The V and J calls and the clone size are those of that table, but D and trimming were determined from the DNA. Across this sample there are about 120,000 clones, with around 90% seen only once. In total, the top ten clones hold 8% to 9.5% of the sample.

This sample's time point label indicates: baseline before first vaccination. Vaccinee samples were obtained from the UK trials COV001 and COV002, which included a single-blind randomized controlled phase 2/3 trial of AZD1222 (ChAdOx1 nCoV-19) in healthy adults. For TCRbeta chain sequencing, PBMC samples from trial participants were taken at day 0 and at day 28 after the second dose. Trimming at the junction amounts to 3 bases on V and 0 bases on J, and the germline ends lie 21 bases apart. In the germline V gene, CDR1 corresponds to MDHEN and CDR2 to SYDVKM. Including cysteine and phenylalanine, the CDR3 has 19 amino acids. Only the CDR3 region is kept as DNA, spanning 57 bases read in frame from base 1. Regarding this clone: What antigen it recognizes has not been identified. Base qualities were left out, and no much larger clone turns up one base away.

This receptor was obtained from an adult in good health. The input for sequencing was peripheral blood, taken on day 0 of AZD1222 vaccination. Recombination linked TRBV28 to TRBJ1-5; the D region possibly corresponds to TRBD1 (5 bases align). The DNA sequence is given as TGTGCCAGCAGTTTCCTTGGGAACAGGATCCTAAATAGCAATCAGCCCCAGCATTTT. This translates into CASSFLGNRILNSNQPQHF.